This is a list of T cell receptor beta chains from one sample in a study of graft-versus-host responses after intestinal transplantation. The data were produced by immunoSEQ multiplex PCR, yet TCRdb's version contains in-frame clones alone and is incomplete. This sample carries 7,500 to 10,000 clones, 80% to 90% of them seen once, and the ten largest clones take 5.2%. This sample comprised ileum tissue, obtained around 740 days after intestinal transplantation. The receptors come from a human patient who received an intestinal transplant, so some T cells may come from the graft donor. Each CDR3 is given with its conserved first and last residue. Each record gives: J gene, D gene, V gene, clone size, CDR3 protein, CDR3 DNA. A D gene is named only where the DNA matches it firmly. The size field is filled for only some rows; it gives once, few, many or a size class.

TRBJ2-5 NA TRBV19 once CASSIARKETQYF TGTGCCAGTAGTATTGCGCGGAAAGAGACCCAGTACTTC
TRBJ2-5 TRBD2 TRBV6-6 once CASGREETQYF TGTGCCAGCGGGAGGGAAGAGACCCAGTACTTC
TRBJ1-1 TRBD1 TRBV7-3 NA CASSLQGTGQKAFF TGTGCCAGCAGCTTACAAGGGACAGGGCAGAAGGCTTTCTTT
TRBJ2-2 TRBD1 TRBV9 NA CASSAQGQPGELFF TGTGCCAGCAGCGCACAGGGGCAGCCCGGGGAGCTGTTTTTT
TRBJ2-6 NA TRBV7-6 NA CASSSGGLTGANVLTF TGTGCCAGCAGCTCCGGGGGGCTAACTGGGGCCAACGTCCTGACTTTC
TRBJ2-7 TRBD1 TRBV30 NA CAWNRGQATYEQYF TGTGCCTGGAACCGGGGACAGGCTACCTACGAGCAGTACTTC
TRBJ2-6 TRBD1 TRBV7-3 NA CASSLKGQGASGANVLTF TGTGCCAGCAGCTTAAAAGGCCAGGGGGCCTCTGGGGCCAACGTCCTGACTTTC
TRBJ2-3 NA TRBV18 NA CASSPPRLTDTQYF TGTGCCAGCTCACCACCGAGACTCACAGATACGCAGTATTTT
TRBJ1-4 NA TRBV28 NA CASSLYKGSGRVGEKLFF TGTGCCAGCAGTTTATATAAGGGAAGCGGCAGGGTAGGAGAAAAACTGTTTTTT
TRBJ2-5 TRBD1 TRBV5-1 NA CASSLGRDRFQEAQYF TGCGCCAGCAGCTTGGGAAGGGACAGGTTCCAAGAGGCCCAGTACTTC
TRBJ2-1 NA TRBV10-3 NA CAISSSGLALNEQFF TGTGCCATCAGTTCCTCGGGGCTAGCTCTTAATGAGCAGTTCTTC
TRBJ1-5 NA TRBV21-1 NA CASSKSHNMGGRQPQHF TGTGCCAGCAGCAAGTCGCATAATATGGGGGGTCGTCAGCCCCAGCATTTT
TRBJ1-6 NA TRBV12-5 NA CASGLTFSALHF TGTGCTAGTGGTTTGACTTTTTCAGCCCTCCACTTT
TRBJ1-1 NA TRBV4-3 NA CATQGQNTEAFF TGCGCCACCCAAGGACAGAACACTGAAGCTTTCTTT
TRBJ1-1 NA TRBV7-3 NA CASSLTTGTEAFF TGTGCCAGCAGCTTAACGACGGGTACTGAAGCTTTCTTT
TRBJ2-1 TRBD2 TRBV11-2 NA CASSSNAGGGLEYNEQFF TGTGCCAGCAGCTCAAACGCCGGGGGGGGACTAGAGTACAATGAGCAGTTCTTC
TRBJ1-1 NA TRBV6-1 NA CASNQQGKTEAFF TGTGCCAGCAATCAACAGGGTAAGACTGAAGCTTTCTTT
TRBJ2-6 NA TRBV12-5 NA CASGLEGAGANVLTF TGTGCTAGTGGTTTGGAAGGGGCTGGGGCCAACGTCCTGACTTTC
TRBJ1-4 NA TRBV5-1 NA CASSLSNEKLFF TGCGCCAGCAGCTTGTCTAATGAAAAACTGTTTTTT
TRBJ2-3 NA TRBV23-1 few CASSQEGGSTDTQYF TGCGCCAGCAGTCAGGAAGGGGGGAGCACAGATACGCAGTATTTT
TRBJ1-1 NA TRBV4-2 NA CASSSLLGETEAFF TGTGCCAGCAGCTCACTTCTGGGGGAGACTGAAGCTTTCTTT
TRBJ1-2 NA TRBV4-1 NA CASSQSRGGKDYGYTF TGCGCCAGCAGCCAATCACGGGGGGGAAAAGACTATGGCTACACCTTC
TRBJ2-7 TRBD2 TRBV28 NA CASNKGLAAYEQYF TGTGCCAGCAACAAAGGACTAGCGGCCTACGAGCAGTACTTC
TRBJ1-5 TRBD1 TRBV19 NA CASKDRADQPQHF TGTGCCAGTAAGGACAGGGCCGATCAGCCCCAGCATTTT
TRBJ2-1 TRBD2 TRBV7-9 NA CASSLDPSGGINNEQFF TGTGCCAGCAGCTTAGACCCCAGCGGGGGAATTAACAATGAGCAGTTCTTC
TRBJ1-1 TRBD1 TRBV18 once CASSWIQGALFTEAFF TGTGCCAGCTCATGGATTCAGGGGGCCTTATTCACTGAAGCTTTCTTT
TRBJ1-2 NA TRBV4-3 NA CASSPLLRGGYTF TGCGCCAGCAGCCCGCTTTTGAGGGGGGGCTACACCTTC